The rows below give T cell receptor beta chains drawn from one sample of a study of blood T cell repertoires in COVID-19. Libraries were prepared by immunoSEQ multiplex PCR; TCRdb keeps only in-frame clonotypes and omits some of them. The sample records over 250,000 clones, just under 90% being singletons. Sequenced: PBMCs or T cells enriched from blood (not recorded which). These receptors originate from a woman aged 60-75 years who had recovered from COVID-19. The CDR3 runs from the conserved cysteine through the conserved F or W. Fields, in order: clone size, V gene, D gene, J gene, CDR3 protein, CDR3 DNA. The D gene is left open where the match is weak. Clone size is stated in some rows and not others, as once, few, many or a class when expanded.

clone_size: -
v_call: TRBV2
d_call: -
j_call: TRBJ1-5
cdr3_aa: CASGGGVGQPQHF
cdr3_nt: TGTGCCAGCGGTGGGGGGGTTGGTCAGCCCCAGCATTTT

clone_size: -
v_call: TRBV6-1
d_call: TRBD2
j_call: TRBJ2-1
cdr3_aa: CASSEGTSFYNEQFF
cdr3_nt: TGTGCCAGCAGTGAAGGGACTAGCTTTTACAATGAGCAGTTCTTC

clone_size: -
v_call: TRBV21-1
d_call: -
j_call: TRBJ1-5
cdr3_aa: CASSKGDRGQFSNQPQHF
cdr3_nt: TGTGCCAGCAGCAAAGGGGACAGGGGGCAATTTAGCAATCAGCCCCAGCATTTT

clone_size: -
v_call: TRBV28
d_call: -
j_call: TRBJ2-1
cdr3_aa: CASSEPGTFANEQFF
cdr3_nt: TGTGCCAGCAGTGAACCCGGGACTTTTGCCAATGAGCAGTTCTTC

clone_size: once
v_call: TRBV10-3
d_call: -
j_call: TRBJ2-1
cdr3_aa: CAITDSSYNEQFF
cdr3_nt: TGTGCCATCACTGACAGCTCCTACAATGAGCAGTTCTTC

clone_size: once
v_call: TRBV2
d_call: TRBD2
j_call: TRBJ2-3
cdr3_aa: CASSDSLAGGTDTQYF
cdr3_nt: TGTGCCAGCAGTGACTCCCTAGCGGGGGGCACAGATACGCAGTATTTT

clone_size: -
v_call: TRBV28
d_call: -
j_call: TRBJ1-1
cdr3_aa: CASSSSQGYRAFF
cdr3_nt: TGTGCCAGCAGTTCCTCCCAGGGGTATCGGGCTTTCTTT

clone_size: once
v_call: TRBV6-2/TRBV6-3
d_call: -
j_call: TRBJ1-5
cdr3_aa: CASSYQGAQPQHF
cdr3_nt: TGTGCCAGCAGTTACCAGGGCGCGCAGCCCCAGCATTTT

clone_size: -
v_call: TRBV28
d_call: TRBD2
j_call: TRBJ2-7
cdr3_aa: CASSLGTSGYEQYF
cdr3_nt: TGTGCCAGCAGTTTGGGGACTAGCGGTTACGAGCAGTACTTC

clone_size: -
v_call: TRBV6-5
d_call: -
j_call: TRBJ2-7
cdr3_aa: CASYTFSGPYEQYF
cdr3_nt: TGTGCCAGCTACACCTTTAGCGGCCCCTACGAGCAGTACTTC

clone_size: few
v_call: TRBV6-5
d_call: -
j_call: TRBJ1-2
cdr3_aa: CASSYQGIYGYTF
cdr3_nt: TGTGCCAGCAGTTACCAGGGGATCTATGGCTACACCTTC